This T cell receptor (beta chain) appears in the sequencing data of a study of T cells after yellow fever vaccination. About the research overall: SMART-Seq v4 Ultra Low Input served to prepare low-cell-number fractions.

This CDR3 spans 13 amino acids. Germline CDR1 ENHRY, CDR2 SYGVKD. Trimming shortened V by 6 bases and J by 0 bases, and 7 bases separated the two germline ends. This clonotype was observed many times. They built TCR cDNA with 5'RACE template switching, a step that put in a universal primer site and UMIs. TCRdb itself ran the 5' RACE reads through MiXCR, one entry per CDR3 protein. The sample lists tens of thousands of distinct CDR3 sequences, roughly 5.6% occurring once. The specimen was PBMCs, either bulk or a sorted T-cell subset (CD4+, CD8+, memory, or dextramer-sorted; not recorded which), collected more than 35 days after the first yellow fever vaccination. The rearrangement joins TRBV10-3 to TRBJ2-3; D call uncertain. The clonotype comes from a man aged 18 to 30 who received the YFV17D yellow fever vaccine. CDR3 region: CAISPTSTDTQYF. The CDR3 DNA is TGTGCCATCAGCCCGACTAGCACAGATACGCAGTATTTT.